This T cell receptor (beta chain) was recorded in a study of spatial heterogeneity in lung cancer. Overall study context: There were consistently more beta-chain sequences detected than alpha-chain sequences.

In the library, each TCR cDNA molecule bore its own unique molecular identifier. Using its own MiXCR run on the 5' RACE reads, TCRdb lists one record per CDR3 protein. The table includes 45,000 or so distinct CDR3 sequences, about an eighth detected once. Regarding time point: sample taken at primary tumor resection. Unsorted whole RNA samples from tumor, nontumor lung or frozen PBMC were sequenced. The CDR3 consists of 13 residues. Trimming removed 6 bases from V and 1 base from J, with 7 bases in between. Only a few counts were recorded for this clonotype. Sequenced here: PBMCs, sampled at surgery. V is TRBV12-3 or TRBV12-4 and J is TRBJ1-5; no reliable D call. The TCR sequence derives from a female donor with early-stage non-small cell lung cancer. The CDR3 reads CASSRASNQPQHF. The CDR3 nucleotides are TGTGCCAGCAGCCGCGCGAGCAATCAGCCCCAGCATTTT.